The sequence of this TCR beta chain was determined in a study of blood T cell repertoires in COVID-19. Repertoires were generated with immunoSEQ multiplex PCR, while TCRdb's copy carries only in-frame clones and drops some. The top ten hold around 1.4% of the sample, which has some 300,000 clones, around 87% seen once. The V and J ends lost 10 bases and 0 bases respectively, with 5 bases between them. This CDR3 is built from 11 residues. Germline V gives CDR1 ENHRY, CDR2 SYGVKD. The specimen was peripheral blood. V and J are TRBV10-3 and TRBJ2-3; D ambiguous. The receptor was isolated from a man between 65 and 79 years old with acute or convalescent COVID-19. The CDR3 DNA reads as TGTGCCACCACTAGCACAGATACGCAGTATTTT. It yields the protein CATTSTDTQYF.